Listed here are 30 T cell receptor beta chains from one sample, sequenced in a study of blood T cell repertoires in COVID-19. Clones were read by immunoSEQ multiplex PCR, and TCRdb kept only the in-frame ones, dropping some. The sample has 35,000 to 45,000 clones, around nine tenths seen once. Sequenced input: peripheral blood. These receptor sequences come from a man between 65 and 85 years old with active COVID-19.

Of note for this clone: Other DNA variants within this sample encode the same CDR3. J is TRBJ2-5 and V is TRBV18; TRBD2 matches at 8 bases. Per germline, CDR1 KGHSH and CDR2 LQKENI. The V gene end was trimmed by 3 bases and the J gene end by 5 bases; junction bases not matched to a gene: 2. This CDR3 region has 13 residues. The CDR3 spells CASSPGLGETQYF. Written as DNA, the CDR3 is TGTGCCAGCTCACCGGGACTAGGGGAGACCCAGTACTTC.

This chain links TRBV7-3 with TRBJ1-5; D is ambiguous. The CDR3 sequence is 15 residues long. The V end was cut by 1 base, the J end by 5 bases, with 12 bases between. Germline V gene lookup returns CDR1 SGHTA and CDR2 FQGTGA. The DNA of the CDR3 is TGTGCCAGCAGCTTAAACGGTTTCGTCTATCAGCCCCAGCATTTT. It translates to CASSLNGFVYQPQHF.

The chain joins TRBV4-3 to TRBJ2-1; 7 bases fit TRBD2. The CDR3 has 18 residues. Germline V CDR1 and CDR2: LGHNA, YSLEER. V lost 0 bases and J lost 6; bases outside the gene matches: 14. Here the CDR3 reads CASSQDSLIPTSSNEQFF. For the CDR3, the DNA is TGCGCCAGCAGCCAAGATTCTCTTATCCCGACTAGCAGCAATGAGCAGTTCTTC.

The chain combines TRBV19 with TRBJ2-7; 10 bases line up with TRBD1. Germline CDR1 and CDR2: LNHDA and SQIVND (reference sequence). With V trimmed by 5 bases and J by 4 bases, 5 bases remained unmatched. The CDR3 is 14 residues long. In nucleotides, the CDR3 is TGTGCCAGTAGTGCGACAGGGGGCAGTTACGAGCAGTACTTC. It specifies CASSATGGSYEQYF.

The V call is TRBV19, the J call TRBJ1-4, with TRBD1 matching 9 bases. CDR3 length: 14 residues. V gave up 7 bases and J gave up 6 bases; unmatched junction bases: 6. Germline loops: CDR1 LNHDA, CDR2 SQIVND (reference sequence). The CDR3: CASKSGQGHEKLFF. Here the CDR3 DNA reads TGTGCCAGTAAGTCGGGACAGGGACATGAAAAACTGTTTTTT.

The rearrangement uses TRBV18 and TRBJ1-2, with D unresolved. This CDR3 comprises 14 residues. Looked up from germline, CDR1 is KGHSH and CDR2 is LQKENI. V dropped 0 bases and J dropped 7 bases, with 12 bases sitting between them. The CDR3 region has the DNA TGTGCCAGCTCACCACCTTCGGCCCGAGGTGGCTACACCTTC. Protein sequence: CASSPPSARGGYTF.

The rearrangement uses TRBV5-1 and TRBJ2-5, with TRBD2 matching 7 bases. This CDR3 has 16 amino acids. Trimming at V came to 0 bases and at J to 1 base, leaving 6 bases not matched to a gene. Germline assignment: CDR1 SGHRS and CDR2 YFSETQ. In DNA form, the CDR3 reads TGCGCCAGCAGCTTGGCGGCTAGCGGATTCCAAGAGACCCAGTACTTC. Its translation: CASSLAASGFQETQYF.

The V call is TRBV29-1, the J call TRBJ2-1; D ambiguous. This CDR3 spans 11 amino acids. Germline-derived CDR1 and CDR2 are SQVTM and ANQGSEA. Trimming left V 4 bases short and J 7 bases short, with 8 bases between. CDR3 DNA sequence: TGCAGCGTTGGTGGCAGTAATGAGCAGTTCTTC. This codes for CSVGGSNEQFF.

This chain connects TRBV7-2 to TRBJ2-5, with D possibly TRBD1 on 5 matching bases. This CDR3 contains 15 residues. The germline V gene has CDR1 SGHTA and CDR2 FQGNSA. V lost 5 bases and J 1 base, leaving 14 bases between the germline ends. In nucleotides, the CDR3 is TGTGCCAGCAGCCCGACAAGGGGAACCCAAGAGACCCAGTACTTC. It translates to CASSPTRGTQETQYF.

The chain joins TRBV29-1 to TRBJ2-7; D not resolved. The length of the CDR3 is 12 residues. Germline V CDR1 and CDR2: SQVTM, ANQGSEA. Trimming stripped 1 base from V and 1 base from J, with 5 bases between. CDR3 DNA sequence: TGCAGCGTTGAAGGCCAGTCCTACGAGCAGTACTTC. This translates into CSVEGQSYEQYF.

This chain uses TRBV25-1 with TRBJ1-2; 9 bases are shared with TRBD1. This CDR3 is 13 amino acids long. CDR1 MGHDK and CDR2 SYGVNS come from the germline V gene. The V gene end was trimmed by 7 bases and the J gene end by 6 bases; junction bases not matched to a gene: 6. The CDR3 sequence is CASTGQGWDGYTF. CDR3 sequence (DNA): TGTGCCAGCACTGGACAGGGGTGGGATGGCTACACCTTC.

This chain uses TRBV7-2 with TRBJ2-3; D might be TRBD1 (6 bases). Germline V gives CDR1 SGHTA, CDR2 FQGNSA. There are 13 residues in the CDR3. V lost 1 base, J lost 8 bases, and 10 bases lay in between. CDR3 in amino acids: CASSLDRVSTQYF. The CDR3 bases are TGTGCCAGCAGCTTAGACAGGGTCTCTACGCAGTATTTT. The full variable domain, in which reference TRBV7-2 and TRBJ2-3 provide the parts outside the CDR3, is GAGVSQSPSNKVTEKGKDVELRCDPISGHTALYWYRQSLGQGLEFLIYFQGNSAPDKSGLPSDRFSAERTGGSVSTLTIQRTQQEDSAVYLCASSLDRVSTQYFGPGTRLTVL.

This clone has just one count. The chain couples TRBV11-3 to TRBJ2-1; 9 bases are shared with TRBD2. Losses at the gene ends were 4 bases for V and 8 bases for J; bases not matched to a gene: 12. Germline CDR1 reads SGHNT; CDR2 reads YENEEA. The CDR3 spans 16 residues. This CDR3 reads CASSSRGLAGADEQFF. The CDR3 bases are TGTGCCAGCAGCTCACGGGGACTAGCAGGCGCCGATGAGCAGTTCTTC.

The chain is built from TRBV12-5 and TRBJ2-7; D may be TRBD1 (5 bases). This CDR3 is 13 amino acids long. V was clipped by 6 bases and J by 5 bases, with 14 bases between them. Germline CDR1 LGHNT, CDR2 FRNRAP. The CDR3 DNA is TGTGCTAGTGGCTCGCCTCCAGGGCACGAGCAGTACTTC. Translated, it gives CASGSPPGHEQYF.

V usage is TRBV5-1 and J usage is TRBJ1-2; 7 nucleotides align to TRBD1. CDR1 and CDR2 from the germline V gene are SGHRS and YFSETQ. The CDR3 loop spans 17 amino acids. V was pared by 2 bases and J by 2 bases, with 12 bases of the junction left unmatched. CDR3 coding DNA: TGCGCCAGCAGCTTTGGAAGGGGGCGGAATCTGAACTATGGCTACACCTTC. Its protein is CASSFGRGRNLNYGYTF.

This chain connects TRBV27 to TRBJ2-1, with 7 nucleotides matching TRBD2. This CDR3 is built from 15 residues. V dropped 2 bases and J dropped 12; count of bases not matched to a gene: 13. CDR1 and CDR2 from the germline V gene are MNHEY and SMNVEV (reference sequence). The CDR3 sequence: CASSLEAGGIRGQFF. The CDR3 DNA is TGTGCCAGCAGTTTAGAGGCCGGGGGGATTAGGGGGCAGTTCTTC.

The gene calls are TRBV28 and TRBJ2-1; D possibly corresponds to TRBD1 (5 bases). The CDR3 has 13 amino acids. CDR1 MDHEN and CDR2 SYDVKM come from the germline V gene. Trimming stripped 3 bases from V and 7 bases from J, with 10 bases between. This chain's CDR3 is CASSFRVWNEQFF. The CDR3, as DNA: TGTGCCAGCAGTTTCAGGGTTTGGAATGAGCAGTTCTTC.

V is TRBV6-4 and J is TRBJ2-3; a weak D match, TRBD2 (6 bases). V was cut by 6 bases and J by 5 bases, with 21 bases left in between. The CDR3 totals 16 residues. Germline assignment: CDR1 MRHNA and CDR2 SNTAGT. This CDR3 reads CASSETGTGIRDTQYF. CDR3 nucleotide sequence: TGTGCCAGCAGCGAGACCGGGACTGGGATACGAGATACGCAGTATTTT.

The CDR3, as DNA: TGTGCCAGCAGTTACGGACAGGAGCAGTACTTC. This translates into CASSYGQEQYF. The chain links TRBV6-5 to TRBJ2-7; D is perhaps TRBD1 (6 bases). Germline V gene lookup returns CDR1 MNHEY and CDR2 SVGAGI. The CDR3 totals 11 residues. Deletions cut 2 bases from V and 7 bases from J, with 6 bases between.

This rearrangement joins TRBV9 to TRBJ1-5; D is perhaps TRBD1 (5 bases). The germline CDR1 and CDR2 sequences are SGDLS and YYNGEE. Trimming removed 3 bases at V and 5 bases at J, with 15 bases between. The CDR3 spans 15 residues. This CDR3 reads CASSAQGLGHQPQHF. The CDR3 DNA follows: TGTGCCAGCAGCGCCCAGGGACTGGGACATCAGCCCCAGCATTTT.

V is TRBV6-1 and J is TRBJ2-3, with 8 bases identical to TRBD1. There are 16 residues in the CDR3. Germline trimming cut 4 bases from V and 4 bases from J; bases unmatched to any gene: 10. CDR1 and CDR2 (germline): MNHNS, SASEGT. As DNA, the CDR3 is TGTGCCAGCAGTGGAAACCGCAGGGGGCTCTCAGATACGCAGTATTTT. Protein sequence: CASSGNRRGLSDTQYF.

The CDR3 region has the DNA TGTGCCAGCAACCAACCGGGACTAGCGGGAGGGTGGGAGCAGTTCTTC. As protein: CASNQPGLAGGWEQFF. The chain employs TRBV6-6 and TRBJ2-1; 16 bases match TRBD2. This CDR3 has 16 residues. CDR1 and CDR2 (germline): MNHNY, SVGAGI (reference sequence). The trim removed 7 bases at V and 10 bases at J, leaving 10 bases unmatched.

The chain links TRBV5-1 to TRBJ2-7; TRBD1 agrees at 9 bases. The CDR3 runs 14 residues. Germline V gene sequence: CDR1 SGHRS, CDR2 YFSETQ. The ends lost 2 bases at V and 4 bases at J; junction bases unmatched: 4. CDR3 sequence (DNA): TGCGCCAGCAGCTTACAGGGGGCGCGTTACGAGCAGTACTTC. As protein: CASSLQGARYEQYF.

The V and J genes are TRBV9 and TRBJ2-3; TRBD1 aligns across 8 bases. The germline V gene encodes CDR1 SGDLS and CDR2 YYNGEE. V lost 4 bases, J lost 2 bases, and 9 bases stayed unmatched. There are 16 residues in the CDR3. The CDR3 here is CASSPLTGGNTDTQYF. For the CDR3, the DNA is TGTGCCAGCAGCCCCCTAACAGGGGGGAACACAGATACGCAGTATTTT.

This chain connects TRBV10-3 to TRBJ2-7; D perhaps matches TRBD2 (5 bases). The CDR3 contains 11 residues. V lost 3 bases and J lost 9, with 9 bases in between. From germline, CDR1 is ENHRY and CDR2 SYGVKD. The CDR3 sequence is CAISEGRGQYF. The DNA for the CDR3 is TGTGCCATCAGTGAAGGTCGGGGGCAGTACTTC.

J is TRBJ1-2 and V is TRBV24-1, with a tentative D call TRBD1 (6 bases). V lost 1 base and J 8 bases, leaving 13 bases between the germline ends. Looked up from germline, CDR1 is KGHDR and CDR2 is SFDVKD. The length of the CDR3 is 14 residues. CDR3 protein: CATSDFPQGIGYTF. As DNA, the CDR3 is TGTGCCACCAGTGATTTCCCACAGGGCATCGGCTACACCTTC.

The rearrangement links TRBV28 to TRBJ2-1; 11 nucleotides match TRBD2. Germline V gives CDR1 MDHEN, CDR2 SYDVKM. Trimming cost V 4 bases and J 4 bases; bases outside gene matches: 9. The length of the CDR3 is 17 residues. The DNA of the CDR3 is TGTGCCAGCAGTTGGGGCAGAGGGACTAGCGGATACAATGAGCAGTTCTTC. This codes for CASSWGRGTSGYNEQFF.

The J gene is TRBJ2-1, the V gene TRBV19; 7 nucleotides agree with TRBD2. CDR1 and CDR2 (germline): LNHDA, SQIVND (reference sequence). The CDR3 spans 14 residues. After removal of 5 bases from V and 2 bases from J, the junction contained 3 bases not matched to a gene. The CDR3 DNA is TGTGCCAGTAGTCGGGGGACTACCTACAATGAGCAGTTCTTC. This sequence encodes CASSRGTTYNEQFF.

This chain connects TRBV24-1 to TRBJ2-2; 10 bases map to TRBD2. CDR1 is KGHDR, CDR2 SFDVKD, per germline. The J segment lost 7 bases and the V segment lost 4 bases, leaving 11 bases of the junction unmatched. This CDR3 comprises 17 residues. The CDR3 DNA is TGTGCCACCAGTGACTCTTACAACGGACTAGCGGTCGGGGAGCTGTTTTTT. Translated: CATSDSYNGLAVGELFF.

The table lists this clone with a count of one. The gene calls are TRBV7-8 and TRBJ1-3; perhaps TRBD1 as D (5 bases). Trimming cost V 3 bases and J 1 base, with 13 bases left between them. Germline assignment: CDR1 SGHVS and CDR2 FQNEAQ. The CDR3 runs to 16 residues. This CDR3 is CASSFSLGVSGNTIYF. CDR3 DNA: TGTGCCAGCAGCTTCAGCCTAGGGGTGTCTGGAAACACCATATATTTT.